The 22 T cell receptor beta chains below were found in one sample sequenced in a study of shared clonotypes between healthy human individuals. The assay was immunoSEQ multiplex PCR, and TCRdb's table has in-frame clones only and misses some. In the table there are roughly 1.4 million clones, approximately 98.5% of which are singletons. The sequencing sample was made of naive CD4+ T cells sorted from blood. Subset of the sample: CD45RA+ positively selected. These receptors were collected from a man under 40 in good health.

V is TRBV18 and J is TRBJ2-6; the D is unclear. V lost 4 bases, J lost 2 bases, and 12 bases lay in between. The CDR3 is 16 amino acids. Germline CDR1 KGHSH, CDR2 LQKENI. In DNA, the CDR3 is TGTGCCAGCTCACAGATACAGACAACTGGGGCCAACGTCCTGACTTTC. It encodes CASSQIQTTGANVLTF.

V and J are TRBV5-4 and TRBJ1-3, with 9 positions matching TRBD1. CDR3 length: 15 residues. The trim removed 4 bases at V and 4 bases at J, leaving 6 bases unmatched. From germline, CDR1 is SGHNT and CDR2 YYREEE (reference sequence). The DNA of the CDR3 is TGTGCCAGCAGCGTCGGGACAGGGAACGGAAACACCATATATTTT. Translating it yields CASSVGTGNGNTIYF.

This chain links TRBV9 with TRBJ2-3; the match to TRBD2 covers 11 bases. With V trimmed by 2 bases and J by 6 bases, 8 bases remained unmatched. The CDR3 has 16 amino acids. CDR1 SGDLS and CDR2 YYNGEE come from the germline V gene. The CDR3 loop is CASSVHSSGRADTQYF. CDR3 DNA: TGTGCCAGCAGCGTTCATAGTAGCGGGAGGGCGGATACGCAGTATTTT.

J is TRBJ2-3 and V is TRBV18, with D hard to call. Germline CDR1 and CDR2: KGHSH and LQKENI. The CDR3 has 16 residues. The V end lost 4 bases, the J end lost 1 base, and 15 bases lay between the germline ends. CDR3 amino acids: CASSLDPWSGTDTQYF. In DNA, the CDR3 is TGTGCCAGCTCACTGGACCCCTGGTCTGGCACAGATACGCAGTATTTT.

Regarding this clone: Within the sample, other DNA sequences also encode this same CDR3. The chain has TRBV5-1 and TRBJ2-5; D might be TRBD1 or TRBD2, each matching 5 bases. Germline V CDR1 and CDR2: SGHRS, YFSETQ. Trimming stripped 5 bases from V and 1 base from J, with 9 bases between. The CDR3 consists of 13 residues. DNA for the CDR3: TGCGCCAGCAGAGGGGAGCCCCAAGAGACCCAGTACTTC. Encoded protein: CASRGEPQETQYF.

Comment on this clone: The sample has other DNA sequences that encode this CDR3 too. V gene TRBV18 combines with J gene TRBJ1-1; 8 bases match TRBD1. CDR1 and CDR2 (germline): KGHSH, LQKENI. This CDR3 is built from 15 residues. Trimming took 1 base from V and 0 from J; bases not matched to a gene: 1. The CDR3 bases are TGTGCCAGCTCACCACGGACAGGGATGAACACTGAAGCTTTCTTT. It yields the protein CASSPRTGMNTEAFF. The full variable domain, with the rest looked up from reference TRBV18 and TRBJ1-1, is NAGVMQNPRHLVRRRGQEARLRCSPMKGHSHVYWYRQLPEEGLKFMVYLQKENIIDESGMPKERFSAEFPKEGPSILRIQQVVRGDSAAYFCASSPRTGMNTEAFFGQGTRLTVV.

This rearrangement joins TRBV18 to TRBJ2-7, with D tentatively TRBD2 (6 bases). V gave up 4 bases and J gave up 3 bases, with 10 bases separating them. This CDR3 comprises 13 residues. The germline V gene encodes CDR1 KGHSH and CDR2 LQKENI. The CDR3 here is CASSLDYIYEQYF. For the CDR3, the DNA is TGTGCCAGCTCACTGGACTATATCTACGAGCAGTACTTC. The full variable domain, completed using reference TRBV18 and TRBJ2-7, is NAGVMQNPRHLVRRRGQEARLRCSPMKGHSHVYWYRQLPEEGLKFMVYLQKENIIDESGMPKERFSAEFPKEGPSILRIQQVVRGDSAAYFCASSLDYIYEQYFGPGTRLTVT.

The V and J genes are TRBV2 and TRBJ1-1; D not certain. Germline V CDR1 and CDR2: SNHLY, FYNNEI. The CDR3 runs to 13 residues. V gave up 4 bases and J gave up 4 bases, with 10 bases separating them. This CDR3 reads CASSVVGPTEAFF. CDR3 sequence (DNA): TGTGCCAGCAGTGTCGTAGGGCCCACTGAAGCTTTCTTT.

Here the CDR3 DNA reads TGTGCCAGCGGGGACCGGGACAGGGACAGGAATGAGCAGTTCTTC. The encoded protein is CASGDRDRDRNEQFF. The chain is built from TRBV5-4 and TRBJ2-1; 9 nucleotides align to TRBD1. Germline loops: CDR1 SGHNT, CDR2 YYREEE (reference sequence). The V segment lost 7 bases and the J segment 7 bases; nucleotides outside the gene matches: 12. The CDR3 has 15 amino acids. The full variable domain, with the rest looked up from reference TRBV5-4 and TRBJ2-1, is ETGVTQSPTHLIKTRGQQVTLRCSSQSGHNTVSWYQQALGQGPQFIFQYYREEENGRGNFPPRFSGLQFPNYSSELNVNALELDDSALYLCASGDRDRDRNEQFFGPGTRLTVL.

This rearrangement joins TRBV2 to TRBJ2-3; D unresolved. CDR1 is SNHLY and CDR2 is FYNNEI in the germline V gene. V shed 4 bases and J shed 2 bases, with 7 bases lying between them. The CDR3 has 13 amino acids. Here the CDR3 DNA reads TGTGCCAGCAGTGTAGACAACACAGATACGCAGTATTTT. This encodes CASSVDNTDTQYF.

This chain links TRBV7-2 with TRBJ2-1, with TRBD2 identical over 9 bases. CDR1 is SGHTA and CDR2 is FQGNSA in the germline V gene. Germline trimming cut 4 bases from V and 2 bases from J; bases unmatched to any gene: 6. The CDR3 is made up of 16 amino acids. CDR3 bases: TGTGCCAGCAGCTCGATGATAGCGGGGGCCTACAATGAGCAGTTCTTC. It codes for CASSSMIAGAYNEQFF. Variable domain in full (rest from reference TRBV7-2 and TRBJ2-1): GAGVSQSPSNKVTEKGKDVELRCDPISGHTALYWYRQSLGQGLEFLIYFQGNSAPDKSGLPSDRFSAERTGGSVSTLTIQRTQQEDSAVYLCASSSMIAGAYNEQFFGPGTRLTVL.

The rearrangement joins TRBV14 to TRBJ2-3; D is undetermined. V lost 2 bases, J lost 3 bases, and 9 bases lay in between. The germline V gene has CDR1 SGHDN and CDR2 FVKESK. The CDR3 loop spans 14 amino acids. The CDR3 region has the DNA TGTGCCAGCAGCCAATCGTCCAGGACAGATACGCAGTATTTT. Encoded protein: CASSQSSRTDTQYF.

Comment on this clone: The same CDR3 arises from other DNA sequences in this sample as well. The chain uses TRBV18 and TRBJ2-3; D uncertain. The CDR3 has 15 amino acids. V lost 2 bases and J 1 base, leaving 10 bases between the germline ends. Germline loops: CDR1 KGHSH, CDR2 LQKENI. CDR3 bases: TGTGCCAGCTCACCAGTGGCAGGAGGCACAGATACGCAGTATTTT. Amino acid sequence: CASSPVAGGTDTQYF. Complete variable domain (other parts from reference TRBV18 and TRBJ2-3): NAGVMQNPRHLVRRRGQEARLRCSPMKGHSHVYWYRQLPEEGLKFMVYLQKENIIDESGMPKERFSAEFPKEGPSILRIQQVVRGDSAAYFCASSPVAGGTDTQYFGPGTRLTVL.

The chain is built from TRBV5-1 and TRBJ2-2, with D uncertain. Trimming took off 9 bases at V and 2 bases at J, with 5 bases between the two ends. The CDR3 loop spans 11 amino acids. Germline assignment: CDR1 SGHRS and CDR2 YFSETQ. Here the CDR3 DNA reads TGCGCCACGACAAACACCGGGGAGCTGTTTTTT. It codes for CATTNTGELFF.

For this clone: In the same sample, other DNA sequences code for this CDR3. V usage is TRBV5-1 and J usage is TRBJ2-3; TRBD2 matches 10 bases. There are 15 residues in the CDR3. V shed 5 bases, J shed 3 bases, and the junction held 6 bases outside the gene matches. Germline values: CDR1 SGHRS, CDR2 YFSETQ. CDR3 sequence: CASSSSGGSTDTQYF. The CDR3 DNA reads as TGCGCCAGCAGTTCTAGCGGGGGAAGTACAGATACGCAGTATTTT.

The chain is built from TRBV2 and TRBJ2-7; D is possibly TRBD2 (5 bases). In germline, CDR1 is SNHLY, CDR2 FYNNEI. The CDR3 has 14 residues. Trimming stripped 6 bases from V and 1 base from J, with 13 bases between. The DNA for the CDR3 is TGTGCCAGCAGGGTCGAGGAGGTTTCCTACGAGCAGTACTTC. Residues: CASRVEEVSYEQYF.

The V call is TRBV18, the J call TRBJ2-3, with TRBD2 identical over 7 bases. Germline V CDR1 and CDR2: KGHSH, LQKENI. This CDR3 has 13 amino acids. Losses at the gene ends were 3 bases for V and 4 bases for J; bases not matched to a gene: 1. The DNA for the CDR3 is TGTGCCAGCTCACCCGCGGGAGCAGATACGCAGTATTTT. Protein sequence: CASSPAGADTQYF.

This chain joins TRBV19 and TRBJ2-7; no firm D call. Looked up from germline, CDR1 is LNHDA and CDR2 is SQIVND (reference sequence). The CDR3 contains 15 residues. Trimming removed 2 bases from V and 3 bases from J, with 14 bases in between. The CDR3 bases are TGTGCCAGTAGTATAAGGTTGTTAGGCGGCTACGAGCAGTACTTC. Protein: CASSIRLLGGYEQYF.

On this clone: Other DNA sequences in the same sample also yield this CDR3. The chain employs TRBV20-1 and TRBJ1-5; D call uncertain. The CDR3 extends over 11 amino acids. The germline V and J ends were trimmed by 3 bases and 7 bases, with 7 bases remaining between them. Germline CDR1 and CDR2: DFQATT and SNEGSKA (reference sequence). The CDR3 protein is CSARAGQPQHF. In nucleotides, the CDR3 is TGCAGTGCTAGGGCCGGCCAGCCCCAGCATTTT.

The chain is built from TRBV5-6 and TRBJ1-5; possible D gene TRBD1, 5 bases. Germline CDR1 reads SGHDT; CDR2 reads YYEEEE. The CDR3 is 15 residues long. The V end was cut by 4 bases, the J end by 1 base, with 12 bases between. CDR3 DNA: TGTGCCAGCAGCCCTAACGCAGGGAGCAATCAGCCCCAGCATTTT. Residues: CASSPNAGSNQPQHF.

J is TRBJ2-7 and V is TRBV7-3; D unresolved. V was cut by 1 base and J by 3 bases, with 4 bases left in between. Germline V gene sequence: CDR1 SGHTA, CDR2 FQGTGA. The CDR3 contains 12 residues. The DNA for the CDR3 is TGTGCCAGCAGCTTAAATAACTACGAGCAGTACTTC. It translates to CASSLNNYEQYF.

Of note for this clone: This specimen includes other DNA sequences encoding the same CDR3. This CDR3 is CASSLVSNQPQHF. Here the CDR3 DNA reads TGTGCCAGCAGTTTAGTATCCAATCAGCCCCAGCATTTT. The J gene is TRBJ1-5, the V gene TRBV28; D is uncertain. The length of the CDR3 is 13 residues. Germline V gene lookup returns CDR1 MDHEN and CDR2 SYDVKM. V was shortened by 2 bases and J by 3 bases, with 5 bases between the two germline ends.